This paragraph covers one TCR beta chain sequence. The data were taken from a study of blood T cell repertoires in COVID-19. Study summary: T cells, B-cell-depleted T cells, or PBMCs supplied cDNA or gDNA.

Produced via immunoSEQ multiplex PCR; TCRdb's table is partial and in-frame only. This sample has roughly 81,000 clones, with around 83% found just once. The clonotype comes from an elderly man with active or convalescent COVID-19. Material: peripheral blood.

The CDR3 DNA follows: TGTGCCAGCAGTTCCCGATTAGGACTAGCGGGATCCTACAATGAGCAGTTCTTC. This gives the protein CASSSRLGLAGSYNEQFF. This chain connects TRBV27 to TRBJ2-1; the match to TRBD2 covers 12 bases. Losses at the gene ends were 4 bases for V and 1 base for J; bases not matched to a gene: 8. This CDR3 region has 18 residues. Germline CDR1 MNHEY, CDR2 SMNVEV (reference sequence).